Presented here are 15 T cell receptor beta chains from one specimen sequenced in a study of T-cell memory formation after mild COVID-19. Via MiXCR, TCRdb re-called the 5' RACE reads, giving one row per CDR3 protein. The table has fewer than 500,000 distinct CDR3 sequences, approximately 23% seen once. The sequenced sample consisted of PBMCs or a T cell subset sorted from them (not recorded which). The receptors here all came from an adult woman who had mild COVID-19 (a few samples of this study predate the infection). Cell type and time point are not known.

This clonotype was seen only a few times. The chain employs TRBV7-9 and TRBJ2-7; TRBD2 might be the D (6 bases). CDR1 and CDR2 from the germline V gene are SEHNR and FQNEAQ (reference sequence). Trimming took off 3 bases at V and 6 bases at J, with 18 bases between the two ends. The CDR3 contains 15 residues. CDR3 sequence: CASSLGGRTTSEQYF. In DNA, the CDR3 is TGTGCCAGCAGCTTGGGGGGACGGACAACTAGCGAGCAGTACTTC.

This clonotype has a handful of counts. V and J are TRBV5-1 and TRBJ2-1; D gene uncertain. The CDR3 is 13 amino acids. CDR1 SGHRS and CDR2 YFSETQ come from the germline V gene. The V end was cut by 1 base, the J end by 5 bases, with 7 bases between. The CDR3 nucleotides read TGCGCCAGCAGCTTGCCGACGAACAATGAGCAGTTCTTC. This sequence encodes CASSLPTNNEQFF.

This clonotype occurred a few times. The chain combines TRBV12-3 or TRBV12-4 with TRBJ2-3; unclear D gene. Trimming removed 3 bases at V and 5 bases at J, with 12 bases between. The CDR3 is 14 residues long. CDR3: CASSFGLQLDTQYF. CDR3 DNA: TGTGCCAGCAGTTTCGGCCTCCAATTAGATACGCAGTATTTT.

This sequence joins TRBV20-1 and TRBJ2-7, with 12 bases aligning to TRBD2. Germline values: CDR1 DFQATT, CDR2 SNEGSKA (reference sequence). The CDR3 runs 16 residues. Trimming removed 0 bases from V and 0 bases from J; junction bases left unmatched: 3. The CDR3 bases are TGCAGTGCTAGAGATCGACTAGCGGGGGACTCCTACGAGCAGTACTTC. Its translation is CSARDRLAGDSYEQYF.

This clonotype was detected only a few times. V and J are TRBV2 and TRBJ1-1; D uncertain. V gave up 2 bases and J gave up 5 bases, with 6 bases separating them. Germline CDR1 reads SNHLY; CDR2 reads FYNNEI. The CDR3 extends over 12 amino acids. The CDR3 DNA sequence: TGTGCCAGCAGTGAAAGGGCGACTGAAGCTTTCTTT. Translation: CASSERATEAFF.

Here the CDR3 reads CASSPIGTASYNEQFF. CDR3 sequence (DNA): TGTGCCAGCTCACCGATTGGGACAGCTTCCTACAATGAGCAGTTCTTC. V gene TRBV18 combines with J gene TRBJ2-1; 7 nucleotides match TRBD1. Germline-derived CDR1 and CDR2 are KGHSH and LQKENI. The CDR3 has 16 residues. V was pared by 3 bases and J by 1 base, with 6 bases of the junction left unmatched.

The genes are TRBV7-2 and TRBJ2-1; TRBD1 agrees at 8 bases. CDR1 and CDR2 (germline): SGHTA, FQGNSA. The V gene end was trimmed by 4 bases and the J gene end by 10 bases; junction bases not matched to a gene: 9. The CDR3 is 14 amino acids. CDR3 protein: CASSWGTGSGEQFF. The DNA for the CDR3 is TGTGCCAGCAGCTGGGGGACAGGCTCGGGAGAGCAGTTCTTC.

The table lists this clonotype with a count of one. The chain links TRBV19 to TRBJ2-3; no reliable D call. Germline V gene data show CDR1 as LNHDA and CDR2 as SQIVND (reference sequence). V was pared by 2 bases and J by 1 base, with 13 bases between. The CDR3 sequence is 16 residues long. The CDR3 nucleotides are TGTGCCAGTAGTATAAGCCGCCAGAGTCGCACAGATACGCAGTATTTT. Its translation: CASSISRQSRTDTQYF.

The rearrangement uses TRBV5-4 and TRBJ2-1; 9 nucleotides align to TRBD2. The CDR3 covers 16 residues. V shed 3 bases, J shed 7 bases, and the junction held 11 bases outside the gene matches. From germline, CDR1 is SGHNT and CDR2 YYREEE (reference sequence). In nucleotides, the CDR3 is TGTGCCAGCAGCTACATGGGACTAGCCCGAGGGAATGAGCAGTTCTTC. Translated, it gives CASSYMGLARGNEQFF.

The chain's CDR3 is CASEYVPNNEQFF. The DNA of the CDR3 is TGCGCCAGCGAGTACGTCCCAAACAATGAGCAGTTCTTC. The V and J genes are TRBV5-1 and TRBJ2-1; D is undetermined. V lost 7 bases to trimming and J lost 5 bases, with 13 bases between them. Per germline, CDR1 SGHRS and CDR2 YFSETQ. This CDR3 has 13 residues. The variable domain in full, completed from reference TRBV5-1 and TRBJ2-1, reads KAGVTQTPRYLIKTRGQQVTLSCSPISGHRSVSWYQQTPGQGLQFLFEYFSETQRNKGNFPGRFSGRQFSNSRSEMNVSTLELGDSALYLCASEYVPNNEQFFGPGTRLTVL.

This rearrangement joins TRBV19 to TRBJ2-7; D gene uncertain. Germline V CDR1 and CDR2: LNHDA, SQIVND (reference sequence). The CDR3 length is 14 residues. V lost 3 bases and J 2 bases, leaving 11 bases between the germline ends. CDR3 bases: TGTGCCAGTAGTATGGCGGCAGAAACCTACGAGCAGTACTTC. Encoded protein: CASSMAAETYEQYF. The entire variable domain, with the rest obtained from reference TRBV19 and TRBJ2-7, is as follows: DGGITQSPKYLFRKEGQNVTLSCEQNLNHDAMYWYRQDPGQGLRLIYYSQIVNDFQKGDIAEGYSVSREKKESFPLTVTSAQKNPTAFYLCASSMAAETYEQYFGPGTRLTVT.

This clonotype came up a few times. J is TRBJ1-1 and V is TRBV6-1, with no clear D. V lost 2 bases and J lost 5, with 9 bases in between. The germline CDR1 and CDR2 sequences are MNHNS and SASEGT. This CDR3 is 13 amino acids long. DNA for the CDR3: TGTGCCAGCAGTGAAATTTGGGAGACTGAAGCTTTCTTT. Protein sequence: CASSEIWETEAFF.

The chain couples TRBV29-1 to TRBJ1-1, with D possibly matching TRBD1 (6 bases). Germline loops: CDR1 SQVTM, CDR2 ANQGSEA. Trimming removed 4 bases at V and 3 bases at J, with 12 bases between. There are 13 residues in the CDR3. CDR3 residues: CSVAGGADTEAFF. Here the CDR3 DNA reads TGCAGCGTTGCCGGGGGGGCAGACACTGAAGCTTTCTTT.

The chain recombines TRBV7-9 with TRBJ2-1, with D perhaps matching TRBD2 (6 bases). V shed 4 bases and J shed 4 bases, with 20 bases lying between them. This CDR3 contains 17 residues. CDR1 and CDR2 from the germline V gene are SEHNR and FQNEAQ (reference sequence). The CDR3 DNA follows: TGTGCCAGCAGCTCTAGCTGGGACTCATTAAATTACAATGAGCAGTTCTTC. It translates to CASSSSWDSLNYNEQFF. The full variable domain, its missing parts supplied by reference TRBV7-9 and TRBJ2-1, is DTGVSQNPRHKITKRGQNVTFRCDPISEHNRLYWYRQTLGQGPEFLTYFQNEAQLEKSRLLSDRFSAERPKGSFSTLEIQRTEQGDSAMYLCASSSSWDSLNYNEQFFGPGTRLTVL.

The chain combines TRBV7-9 with TRBJ2-5; 8 bases line up with TRBD1. J gave up 2 bases and V 0 bases, and 14 bases lay outside the gene matches. This CDR3 contains 19 residues. The germline CDR1 and CDR2 sequences are SEHNR and FQNEAQ (reference sequence). The chain's CDR3 is CASSLAIGAGGAGQETQYF. As DNA, the CDR3 is TGTGCCAGCAGCTTAGCCATAGGCGCAGGGGGCGCCGGACAAGAGACCCAGTACTTC. Using reference TRBV7-9 and TRBJ2-5 for the parts outside the CDR3, the full variable domain is DTGVSQNPRHKITKRGQNVTFRCDPISEHNRLYWYRQTLGQGPEFLTYFQNEAQLEKSRLLSDRFSAERPKGSFSTLEIQRTEQGDSAMYLCASSLAIGAGGAGQETQYFGPGTRLLVL.